This is a list of T cell receptor beta chains from one sample in a study of beta chain features in type 1 diabetes. Some clones are missing from TCRdb's copy, which holds only in-frame ones; the method was immunoSEQ multiplex PCR. Of around 250,000 clones detected, roughly 22% appear once; the ten largest clones hold around 0.03%. Sequencing was performed on naive CD4+ T cells from blood. Source of these receptors: a middle-aged woman with type 1 diabetes. Both conserved end residues are part of each CDR3. Each record gives: clone size, D gene, J gene, V gene, CDR3 length, CDR3 protein, CDR3 DNA. D genes are given only for firm matches. Size is omitted from some rows. Given values are once, few, many or a class for expanded clones.

size: few; D: TRBD2; J: TRBJ2-1; V: TRBV25-1; length: 16; CDR3: CASSEGAGGPNNEQFF; DNA: TGTGCCAGCAGTGAAGGGGCGGGAGGGCCTAACAATGAGCAGTTCTTC
size: few; D: TRBD2; J: TRBJ2-6; V: TRBV11-1; length: 16; CDR3: CASSQTSGTGANVLTF; DNA: TGTGCCAGCAGCCAGACTAGCGGGACTGGGGCCAACGTCCTGACTTTC
size: NA; D: TRBD1; J: TRBJ1-5; V: TRBV2; length: 13; CDR3: CASRRTGIQPQHF; DNA: TGTGCCAGCAGGCGGACAGGGATTCAGCCCCAGCATTTT
size: NA; D: TRBD1; J: TRBJ2-5; V: TRBV28; length: 12; CDR3: CASGTAQETQYF; DNA: TGTGCCAGCGGGACAGCCCAAGAGACCCAGTACTTC
size: few; D: NA; J: TRBJ2-5; V: TRBV9; length: 14; CDR3: CASSVGWGKETQYF; DNA: TGTGCCAGCAGCGTAGGGTGGGGCAAAGAGACCCAGTACTTC
size: NA; D: NA; J: TRBJ1-6; V: TRBV27; length: 12; CDR3: CASTGGNSPLHF; DNA: TGTGCCAGCACCGGGGGTAATTCACCCCTCCACTTT
size: NA; D: NA; J: TRBJ1-1; V: TRBV6-5; length: 13; CDR3: CASSYALHTEAFF; DNA: TGTGCCAGCAGTTACGCACTTCACACTGAAGCTTTCTTT
size: few; D: NA; J: TRBJ2-7; V: TRBV14; length: 15; CDR3: CASSQVRTGAYEQYF; DNA: TGTGCCAGCAGCCAAGTCAGGACGGGAGCCTACGAGCAGTACTTC
size: NA; D: TRBD1; J: TRBJ2-5; V: TRBV7-9; length: 17; CDR3: CASSLVGGPLGQETQYF; DNA: TGTGCCAGCAGCTTGGTAGGGGGCCCCCTCGGCCAAGAGACCCAGTACTTC
size: NA; D: TRBD1; J: TRBJ2-2; V: TRBV15; length: 14; CDR3: CATSRDRPTGELFF; DNA: TGTGCCACCAGCAGGGACAGGCCCACCGGGGAGCTGTTTTTT
size: few; D: NA; J: TRBJ2-3; V: TRBV5-1; length: 16; CDR3: CASSFLAAGSTDTQYF; DNA: TGCGCCAGCAGCTTCCTGGCGGCGGGAAGCACAGATACGCAGTATTTT
size: NA; D: NA; J: TRBJ2-4; V: TRBV5-4; length: 14; CDR3: CASSLVQAKNIQYF; DNA: TGTGCCAGCAGCTTGGTACAAGCCAAAAACATTCAGTACTTC
size: few; D: TRBD1; J: TRBJ2-6; V: TRBV27; length: 17; CDR3: CASSARDSSSGANVLTF; DNA: TGTGCCAGCAGTGCTCGGGACAGCTCCTCTGGGGCCAACGTCCTGACTTTC